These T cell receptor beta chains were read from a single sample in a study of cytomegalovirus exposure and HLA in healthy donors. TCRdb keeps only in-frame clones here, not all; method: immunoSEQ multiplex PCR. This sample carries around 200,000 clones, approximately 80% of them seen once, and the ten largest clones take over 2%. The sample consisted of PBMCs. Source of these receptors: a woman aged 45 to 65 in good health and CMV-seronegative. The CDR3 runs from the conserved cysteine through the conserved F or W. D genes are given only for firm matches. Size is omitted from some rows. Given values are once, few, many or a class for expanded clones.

TGTGCCAGCAGTTACAGGACAGGGGTTGGACGCAATGAGCAGTTCTTC	CASSYRTGVGRNEQFF	TRBJ2-1	TRBD1	16	TRBV6-5	.
TGTGCCAGTAACGCAGGGGTGGGTGATACGCAGTATTTT	CASNAGVGDTQYF	TRBJ2-3	.	13	TRBV19	once
TGCGCCACCCTGAGCGGGGAACCGAGATACGAGCAGTACTTC	CATLSGEPRYEQYF	TRBJ2-7	TRBD2	14	TRBV10-2	.
TGTGCCAGCAGCCCAACTAGCGGGATTCTAGCCAAAAACATTCAGTACTTC	CASSPTSGILAKNIQYF	TRBJ2-4	TRBD2	17	TRBV7-9	once
TGTGCCAGCAGTTTGCCCCAACTCAGCAATCAGCCCCAGCATTTT	CASSLPQLSNQPQHF	TRBJ1-5	.	15	TRBV28	.
TGTGCCAGCAGTACCCGACAGGGTCTGAGCACAGATACGCAGTATTTT	CASSTRQGLSTDTQYF	TRBJ2-3	TRBD1	16	TRBV2	.
TGTGCCAGCAGTTTTCAGGGCAGGGCTAATTCACCCCTCCACTTT	CASSFQGRANSPLHF	TRBJ1-6	.	15	TRBV28	once
TGTGCCAGCAGGGCCGGGACAGGGCTAAATCAGCCCCAGCATTTT	CASRAGTGLNQPQHF	TRBJ1-5	TRBD1	15	TRBV11-2	once
TGCGCCAGCAGCTCAAAGCCGATGAACACTGAAGCTTTCTTT	CASSSKPMNTEAFF	TRBJ1-1	.	14	TRBV5-1	.
TGTGCCAGCAGCTTAGTCAGGGGCCCGGATACGCAGTATTTT	CASSLVRGPDTQYF	TRBJ2-3	.	14	TRBV7-9	.
TGTGCCAGCACCCCACAGGGATTGAGCAATCAGCCCCAGCATTTT	CASTPQGLSNQPQHF	TRBJ1-5	.	15	TRBV28	.
TGCGCCAGCAGCCGTACCGCGAGCGGGGCCACAGATACGCAGTATTTT	CASSRTASGATDTQYF	TRBJ2-3	TRBD2	16	TRBV4-3	.
TGTGCCAGCAGCGTATCCCCCAACTACGAGCAGTACTTC	CASSVSPNYEQYF	TRBJ2-7	.	13	TRBV9	few
TGTGCCAGCAGTTTAGGTGGGACAGGGTGGACTGAAGCTTTCTTT	CASSLGGTGWTEAFF	TRBJ1-1	TRBD1	15	TRBV28	.
TGTGCCAGCTCATCTGGGGGAGGTAGCAATCAGCCCCAGCATTTT	CASSSGGGSNQPQHF	TRBJ1-5	.	15	TRBV18	.
TGCGCCAGCAGCTTGTCGGGGACTAGCGGGAGGCTCAATGAGCAGTTCTTC	CASSLSGTSGRLNEQFF	TRBJ2-1	TRBD2	17	TRBV5-1	.
TGTGCCAGTAGTAGGACAGTTCTCAATCAGCCCCAGCATTTT	CASSRTVLNQPQHF	TRBJ1-5	.	14	TRBV19	once
TGCGCCAGCAGCCAGAAGCTAGGCGAGCAGTACTTC	CASSQKLGEQYF	TRBJ2-7	.	12	TRBV5-1	.
TGTGCCAGAAGCGTTAGACAGGGTAGTAATTCACCCCTCCACTTT	CARSVRQGSNSPLHF	TRBJ1-6	TRBD1	15	TRBV5-3	.
TGTGCCAGCAGACCTACCGGGTGGATCGAGCCCCAGCATTTT	CASRPTGWIEPQHF	TRBJ1-5	.	14	TRBV6-6	.
TGTGCCAGCAGCGACGGTAAGAGGCGGGATGAGCAGTTCTTC	CASSDGKRRDEQFF	TRBJ2-1	.	14	TRBV5-6	.
TGTGCCAGCTCCCCCCCCGGCCAGACAGGGGATACGCAGTATTTT	CASSPPGQTGDTQYF	TRBJ2-3	TRBD1	15	TRBV18	.